Described below is a single T cell receptor (beta chain) sequence and its context. Its target antigen remains unknown. No qualities accompany the bases; no much larger clone lies one base away. Patients with autoimmune disease history or receiving systemic immunosuppression were excluded from the trial. Peripheral blood for TCR sequencing was collected from all dose cohorts at baseline, on cycle 4 day 1, and on cycle 7 day 1. Samples came from an open-label, multicenter, first-in-human phase I dose-escalation trial of ivuxolimab. Adults with locally advanced or metastatic head and neck squamous cell, hepatocellular, melanoma or renal cell carcinoma were enrolled in the trial. Before TCR sequencing, CD4+ T cells and CD8+ T cells were sorted from peripheral blood as separate populations. These data originate in a study of OX40 agonist ivuxolimab in advanced cancers. Looking at the study overall: Ivuxolimab was an agonistic, fully human IgG2 monoclonal antibody directed against OX40 (CD134), a costimulatory receptor. Intravenous ivuxolimab was administered to patients every 2 weeks at six dose levels: 0.01, 0.1, 0.3, 1.5, 3 and 10 mg/kg. Among the 52 dose-escalation patients, 19 had hepatocellular carcinoma, some 15 melanoma, 9 renal cell carcinoma and 9 head and neck cancer. The dose-escalation cohort was almost 85% male with a mean age of approximately 60 years, ranging from roughly 20 to 85. Patients were allowed to have had prior anti-PD-1, anti-PD-L1 or anti-CTLA-4 therapy, and approximately 40% of the dose-escalation patients had previously received checkpoint inhibitors. Partial responses were achieved by three dose-escalation patients, of whom one had hepatocellular carcinoma and two had cutaneous melanoma. Peripheral TCRbeta sequencing aimed to test whether ivuxolimab altered TCR sequence diversity and caused clonal T-cell expansion. The paper covers the monotherapy dose-escalation part of the phase I ivuxolimab trial, which included N ≈ 52 patients.

The germline V and J ends show losses of 4 bases and 0 bases respectively, and no gene match explains 7 bases of the junction. The germline V gene encodes CDR1 LNHDA and CDR2 SQIVND (reference sequence). Measured from the cysteine to the phenylalanine, the CDR3 is 19 residues long. CDR3 DNA only is kept here, 57 bases in frame from base 1. Broad study findings and their caveats: Low levels of normalized T-cell clonal expansion were also seen in some nonresponding patients. Partial responders in the 0.1-3.0 mg/kg groups had among the lowest normalized peripheral clonal expansion, especially among CD8+ T cells. After ivuxolimab, more expanded clones were found on average in CD8+ T cells than in CD4+ T cells. At doses of 0.1 to 3.0 mg/kg, clonal expansion of both CD4+ and CD8+ blood T cells was observed from baseline to week 6. Antigen specificity was not determined for the clonally expanded peripheral T cells.

Genomic DNA was extracted from sorted cells for sequencing of the TCRbeta CDR3 region. TCRbeta CDR3 regions were sequenced using the immunoSEQ Assay. Sourced from immuneACCESS, this table was stored by TCRdb with only in-frame sequences that have V and J called. A share of the clones is absent; for the studies checked, an unresolved V gene accounts for under half, and the remainder has no known explanation. This sample gives fewer than 85,000 clones in total; 80% to 85% of them show up just once. 3.5% to 5% of the sample lies in the top ten. Source: CD4+ or CD8+ T cells sorted from blood, taken in a trial of the OX40 agonist ivuxolimab. The TCR originated in an adult with an advanced solid tumor such as melanoma, head and neck, liver or kidney cancer. The chain links TRBV19 with TRBJ2-3, with 16 middle bases fitting TRBD2. The CDR3 region has the sequence CASSTLGLAGGRSTDTQYF. The nucleotide sequence is TGTGCCAGTAGTACCCTGGGACTAGCGGGGGGGAGAAGCACAGATACGCAGTATTTT.